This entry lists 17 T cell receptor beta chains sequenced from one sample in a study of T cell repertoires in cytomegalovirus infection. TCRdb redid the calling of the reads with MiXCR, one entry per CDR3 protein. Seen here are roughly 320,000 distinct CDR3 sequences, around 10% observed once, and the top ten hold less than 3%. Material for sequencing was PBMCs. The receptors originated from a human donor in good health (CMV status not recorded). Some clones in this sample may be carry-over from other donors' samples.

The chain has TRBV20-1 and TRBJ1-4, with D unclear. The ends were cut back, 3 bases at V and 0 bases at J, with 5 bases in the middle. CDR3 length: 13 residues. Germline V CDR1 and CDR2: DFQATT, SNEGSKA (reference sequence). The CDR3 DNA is TGCAGTGCTAGTTGGCCAACTAATGAAAAACTGTTTTTT. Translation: CSASWPTNEKLFF.

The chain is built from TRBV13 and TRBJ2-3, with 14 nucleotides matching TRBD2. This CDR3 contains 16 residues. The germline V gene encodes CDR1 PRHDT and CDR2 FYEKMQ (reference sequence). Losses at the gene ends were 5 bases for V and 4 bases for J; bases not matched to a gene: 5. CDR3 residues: CASSETSGGAADTQYF. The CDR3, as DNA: TGTGCCAGCAGCGAGACTAGCGGGGGGGCCGCAGATACGCAGTATTTT.

The CDR3 bases are TGTGCCAGTAGCCTTCCGGGACTAGACCCCAATGAGCAGTTCTTC. Translation gives CASSLPGLDPNEQFF. This chain connects TRBV19 to TRBJ2-1; 8 bases align to TRBD2. This CDR3 has 15 amino acids. The germline V gene encodes CDR1 LNHDA and CDR2 SQIVND (reference sequence). With 6 bases clipped from V and 6 bases from J, the junction kept 10 bases outside the gene matches.

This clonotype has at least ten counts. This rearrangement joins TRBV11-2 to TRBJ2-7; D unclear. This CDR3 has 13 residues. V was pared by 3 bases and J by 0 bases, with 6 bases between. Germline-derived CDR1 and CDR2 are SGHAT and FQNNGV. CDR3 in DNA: TGTGCCAGCAGCTTCGCTGCCTCCTACGAGCAGTACGTC. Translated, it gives CASSFAASYEQYV.

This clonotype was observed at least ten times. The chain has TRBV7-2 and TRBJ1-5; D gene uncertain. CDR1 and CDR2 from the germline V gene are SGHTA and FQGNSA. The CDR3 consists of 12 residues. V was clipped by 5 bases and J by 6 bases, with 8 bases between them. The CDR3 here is CASSTSSQPQHF. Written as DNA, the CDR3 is TGTGCCAGCAGCACCTCTAGTCAGCCCCAGCATTTT.

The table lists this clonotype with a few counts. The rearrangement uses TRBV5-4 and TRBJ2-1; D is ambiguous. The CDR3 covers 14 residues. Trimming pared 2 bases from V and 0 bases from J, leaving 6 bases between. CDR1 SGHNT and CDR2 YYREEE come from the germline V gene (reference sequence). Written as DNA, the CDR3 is TGTGCCAGCAGCTTTAGGGACTCCTACAATGAGCAGTTCTTC. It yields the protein CASSFRDSYNEQFF.

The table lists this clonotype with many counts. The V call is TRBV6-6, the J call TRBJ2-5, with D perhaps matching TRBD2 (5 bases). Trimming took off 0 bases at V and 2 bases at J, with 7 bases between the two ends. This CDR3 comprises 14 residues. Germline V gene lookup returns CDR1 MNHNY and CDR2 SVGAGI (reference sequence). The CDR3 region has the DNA TGTGCCAGCAGTTACTCTAGGGAGCAAGAGACCCAGTACTTC. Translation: CASSYSREQETQYF.

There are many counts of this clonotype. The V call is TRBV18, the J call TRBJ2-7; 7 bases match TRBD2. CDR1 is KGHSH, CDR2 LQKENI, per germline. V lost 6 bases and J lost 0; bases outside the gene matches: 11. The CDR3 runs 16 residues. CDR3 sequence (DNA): TGTGCCAGCTCCATCAACCCCGGGACTACCTCCTACGAGCAGTACTTC. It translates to CASSINPGTTSYEQYF.

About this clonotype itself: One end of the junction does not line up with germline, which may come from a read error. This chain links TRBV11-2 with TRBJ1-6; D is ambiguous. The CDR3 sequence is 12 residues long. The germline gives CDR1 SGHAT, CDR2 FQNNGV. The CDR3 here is CASSLLGSLLHF. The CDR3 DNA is TGTGCCAGCAGCTTACTCGGTTCACTCCTCCACTTT.

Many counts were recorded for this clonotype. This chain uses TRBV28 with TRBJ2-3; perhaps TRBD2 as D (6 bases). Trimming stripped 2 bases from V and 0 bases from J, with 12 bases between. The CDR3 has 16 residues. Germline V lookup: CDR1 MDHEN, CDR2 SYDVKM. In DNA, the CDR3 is TGTGCCAGCAGTTTACACGCCGGGGGAAGCACAGATACGCAGTATTTT. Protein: CASSLHAGGSTDTQYF. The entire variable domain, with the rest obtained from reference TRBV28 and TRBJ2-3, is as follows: DVKVTQSSRYLVKRTGEKVFLECVQDMDHENMFWYRQDPGLGLRLIYFSYDVKMKEKGDIPEGYSVSREKKERFSLILESASTNQTSMYLCASSLHAGGSTDTQYFGPGTRLTVL.

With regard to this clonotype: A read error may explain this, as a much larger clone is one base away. CDR3 loop: CSAGGGGNERYF. The CDR3 region has the DNA TGCAGTGCTGGGGGCGGAGGAAACGAGCGGTACTTC. This rearrangement joins TRBV20-1 to TRBJ2-7, with D possibly matching TRBD1 (6 bases). CDR1 and CDR2 from the germline V gene are DFQATT and SNEGSKA (reference sequence). The length of the CDR3 is 12 residues.

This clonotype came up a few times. CDR3 bases: TGTGCCACCAGTGATCCGAGACAGGGTCGGGATACGCAGTATTTT. Translating it yields CATSDPRQGRDTQYF. This rearrangement joins TRBV24-1 to TRBJ2-3, with TRBD1 identical over 7 bases. This CDR3 has 15 residues. Germline-derived CDR1 and CDR2 are KGHDR and SFDVKD. The V segment lost 3 bases and the J segment 6 bases; nucleotides outside the gene matches: 8.

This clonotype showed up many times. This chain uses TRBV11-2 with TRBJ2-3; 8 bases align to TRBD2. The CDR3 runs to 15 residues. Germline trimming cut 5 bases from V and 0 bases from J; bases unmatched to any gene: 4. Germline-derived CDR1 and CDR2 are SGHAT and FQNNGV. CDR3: CASSPWTSSTDTQYF. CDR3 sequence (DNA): TGTGCCAGCAGCCCCTGGACTAGCAGCACAGATACGCAGTATTTT.

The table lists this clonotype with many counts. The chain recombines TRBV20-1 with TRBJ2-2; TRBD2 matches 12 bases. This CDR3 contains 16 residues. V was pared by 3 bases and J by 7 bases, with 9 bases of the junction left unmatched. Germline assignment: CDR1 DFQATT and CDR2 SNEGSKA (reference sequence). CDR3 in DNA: TGCAGTGCTAGTTTGACTAGCGGGGGATTCGGCGGGGAGCTGTTTTTT. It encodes CSASLTSGGFGGELFF.

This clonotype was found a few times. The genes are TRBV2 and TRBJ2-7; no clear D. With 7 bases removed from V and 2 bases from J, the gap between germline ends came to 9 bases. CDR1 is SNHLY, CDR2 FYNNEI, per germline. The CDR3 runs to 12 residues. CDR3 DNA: TGTGCCAGCAATGGCGGTCCCTACGAGCAGTACGTC. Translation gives CASNGGPYEQYV.

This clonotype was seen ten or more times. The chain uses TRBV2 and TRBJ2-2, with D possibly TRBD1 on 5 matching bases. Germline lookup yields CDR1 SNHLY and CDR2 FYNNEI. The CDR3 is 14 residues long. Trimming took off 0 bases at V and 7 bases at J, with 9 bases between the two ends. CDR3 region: CASSEAPRGGELFF. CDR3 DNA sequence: TGTGCCAGCAGTGAAGCGCCTAGGGGCGGGGAGCTGTTTTTT. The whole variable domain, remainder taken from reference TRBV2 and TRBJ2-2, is EPEVTQTPSHQVTQMGQEVILRCVPISNHLYFYWYRQILGQKVEFLVSFYNNEISEKSEIFDDQFSVERPDGSNFTLKIRSTKLEDSAMYFCASSEAPRGGELFFGEGSRLTVL.

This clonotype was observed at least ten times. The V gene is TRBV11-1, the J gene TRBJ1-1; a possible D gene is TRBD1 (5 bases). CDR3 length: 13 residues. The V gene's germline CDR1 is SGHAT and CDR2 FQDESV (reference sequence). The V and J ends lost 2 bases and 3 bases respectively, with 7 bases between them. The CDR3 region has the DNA TGTGCCAGCAGCTTACGGGGGTACACTGAAGCTTTCTTT. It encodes CASSLRGYTEAFF.